The 18 T cell receptor beta chains below all came from one sample that was sequenced in a study of blood T cell repertoires in COVID-19. Profiling relied on immunoSEQ multiplex PCR, and the TCRdb table lists in-frame clones only, not all of them. The sample yields about 260,000 clones, over 65% seen once. The sample was peripheral blood. The source is a man in his sixties who had recovered from COVID-19.

The chain recombines TRBV11-2 with TRBJ2-2; tentatively, D is TRBD1 (6 bases). V was pared by 4 bases and J by 5 bases, with 14 bases between. Germline lookup yields CDR1 SGHAT and CDR2 FQNNGV. This CDR3 region has 15 residues. The CDR3 loop is CASSSIRQATGELFF. In DNA, the CDR3 is TGTGCCAGCAGCTCGATACGACAGGCTACCGGGGAGCTGTTTTTT.

Comments on this clone: Other nucleotide sequences from this sample produce the same CDR3. CDR3 coding DNA: TGTGCCAGCAGCTTGGCCGGACAGATGAACACTGAAGCTTTCTTT. It is translated as CASSLAGQMNTEAFF. The chain joins TRBV5-5 to TRBJ1-1, with D tentatively TRBD1 (6 bases). The CDR3 length is 15 residues. Per the germline V gene, CDR1 is SGHKS and CDR2 is YYEKEE (reference sequence). V was shortened by 0 bases and J by 0 bases, with 9 bases between the two germline ends.

CDR3 amino acids: CASSLKGLGYTF. The DNA for the CDR3 is TGCGCCAGCAGCTTGAAGGGGCTTGGCTACACCTTC. This chain uses TRBV5-1 with TRBJ1-2, with D possibly matching TRBD1 (5 bases). The V end lost 1 base, the J end lost 7 bases, and 8 bases lay between the germline ends. This CDR3 comprises 12 residues. Germline CDR1 SGHRS, CDR2 YFSETQ.

This chain connects TRBV5-1 to TRBJ1-6, with TRBD1 matching 7 bases. Trimming removed 4 bases from V and 5 bases from J; junction bases left unmatched: 9. This CDR3 spans 16 amino acids. Germline V gene sequence: CDR1 SGHRS, CDR2 YFSETQ. CDR3 loop: CASSVTAGTDNSPLHF. For the CDR3, the DNA is TGCGCCAGCAGCGTCACGGCCGGGACAGATAATTCACCCCTCCACTTT.

The chain links TRBV5-1 to TRBJ2-7; D possibly corresponds to TRBD2 (5 bases). Germline-derived CDR1 and CDR2 are SGHRS and YFSETQ. The V and J ends lost 4 bases and 3 bases respectively, with 11 bases between them. CDR3 length: 13 amino acids. The CDR3 nucleotides are TGCGCCAGCAGCCCCTCGGGAAGCTACGAGCAGTACTTC. Its protein product is CASSPSGSYEQYF.

The V call is TRBV6-1, the J call TRBJ2-1, with TRBD1 identical over 7 bases. Per the germline V gene, CDR1 is MNHNS and CDR2 is SASEGT. J lost 2 bases, V lost 3 bases, and 4 bases had no gene match. This CDR3 comprises 15 residues. The chain's CDR3 is CASSEMTGTYNEQFF. CDR3 DNA: TGTGCCAGCAGTGAGATGACAGGGACCTACAATGAGCAGTTCTTC.

This clone occurred a few times. V is TRBV6-5 and J is TRBJ2-1; TRBD1 is a possible D gene (6 bases). The CDR3 contains 14 residues. V lost 2 bases and J 6 bases, leaving 11 bases between the germline ends. Germline lookup yields CDR1 MNHEY and CDR2 SVGAGI. The CDR3 region has the DNA TGTGCCAGCAGTTACGCGGACAGTTTCAATGAGCAGTTCTTC. It encodes CASSYADSFNEQFF.

This clone is a singleton in its sample. The CDR3 coding sequence is TGTGCCAGCAGCGCGGGGAGCTCCTATAATTCACCCCTCCACTTT. It specifies CASSAGSSYNSPLHF. V usage is TRBV27 and J usage is TRBJ1-6, with D unresolved. V was trimmed by 6 bases and J by 0 bases, leaving 9 bases between them. Per the germline V gene, CDR1 is MNHEY and CDR2 is SMNVEV (reference sequence). This CDR3 region has 15 residues.

The genes are TRBV5-1 and TRBJ2-7; weak D call: TRBD2 (6 bases). V shed 4 bases and J shed 7 bases, with 21 bases lying between them. Per the germline V gene, CDR1 is SGHRS and CDR2 is YFSETQ. The CDR3 spans 15 residues. This CDR3 is CASSPQAGRRDEQYF. In DNA form, the CDR3 reads TGCGCCAGCAGCCCGCAGGCGGGGCGCCGGGATGAGCAGTACTTC.

The gene calls are TRBV27 and TRBJ1-2; possible D gene TRBD1, 5 bases. This CDR3 comprises 14 residues. Germline CDR1 MNHEY, CDR2 SMNVEV (reference sequence). The V and J ends lost 6 bases and 4 bases respectively, with 15 bases between them. The CDR3 here is CASRGFRDSYGYTF. DNA of the CDR3: TGTGCCAGCAGGGGTTTCAGGGATTCCTATGGCTACACCTTC.

This clone was detected only once. The chain couples TRBV7-2 to TRBJ2-7, with 12 bases fitting TRBD2. The CDR3 totals 15 residues. Germline loops: CDR1 SGHTA, CDR2 FQGNSA. The J segment lost 7 bases and the V segment lost 3 bases, leaving 7 bases of the junction unmatched. The CDR3 DNA reads as TGTGCCAGCAGCTTTGGGCTAGCGGGAGGGGGGGAGCAGTACTTC. Translation: CASSFGLAGGGEQYF.

DNA of the CDR3: TGTGCCAGCAGCTTGAACAGGGGCGAGACCCAGTACTTC. It encodes CASSLNRGETQYF. V gene TRBV5-4 combines with J gene TRBJ2-5, with 7 bases fitting TRBD1. From germline, CDR1 is SGHNT and CDR2 YYREEE (reference sequence). CDR3 length equals 13 residues. V gave up 1 base and J gave up 5 bases; unmatched junction bases: 2.

V usage is TRBV25-1 and J usage is TRBJ2-4; 8 bases are a match to TRBD2. The CDR3 covers 13 residues. The V segment lost 1 base and the J segment 12 bases; nucleotides outside the gene matches: 5. Looked up from germline, CDR1 is MGHDK and CDR2 is SYGVNS. This CDR3 is CASSESASGPQYF. CDR3 DNA sequence: TGTGCCAGCAGTGAATCGGCTAGCGGGCCTCAGTACTTC.

This clone appeared once. This chain connects TRBV25-1 to TRBJ1-5, with 12 bases aligning to TRBD1. The ends lost 11 bases at V and 7 bases at J; junction bases unmatched: 15. CDR3 length: 16 residues. The V gene's germline CDR1 is MGHDK and CDR2 SYGVNS. This chain's CDR3 is CAAGRPGQGAGQPQHF. In DNA form, the CDR3 reads TGTGCCGCAGGACGACCGGGACAGGGGGCCGGGCAGCCCCAGCATTTT.

The chain recombines TRBV6-1 with TRBJ1-5; 9 positions agree with TRBD1. The junction had 5 bases not matched to a gene; V was cut back by 2 bases and J by 0 bases. In germline, CDR1 is MNHNS, CDR2 SASEGT. This CDR3 has 17 residues. The CDR3 region is CASSEPGTGFSNQPQHF. The CDR3 nucleotides read TGTGCCAGCAGTGAACCGGGGACAGGGTTTAGCAATCAGCCCCAGCATTTT.

This clone was seen a few times. V gene TRBV5-1 combines with J gene TRBJ2-7; maybe TRBD2 (7 bases). Germline assignment: CDR1 SGHRS and CDR2 YFSETQ. The CDR3 loop spans 13 amino acids. V was shortened by 4 bases and J by 6 bases, with 14 bases between the two germline ends. The CDR3 here is CASSPGGAPEQYF. CDR3 DNA: TGCGCCAGCAGCCCTGGGGGGGCCCCCGAGCAGTACTTC. Variable domain in full (rest from reference TRBV5-1 and TRBJ2-7): KAGVTQTPRYLIKTRGQQVTLSCSPISGHRSVSWYQQTPGQGLQFLFEYFSETQRNKGNFPGRFSGRQFSNSRSEMNVSTLELGDSALYLCASSPGGAPEQYFGPGTRLTVT.

The gene calls are TRBV18 and TRBJ1-4, with D uncertain. CDR3 size: 12 residues. V lost 1 base to trimming and J lost 8 bases, with 5 bases between them. Germline values: CDR1 KGHSH, CDR2 LQKENI. The DNA of the CDR3 is TGTGCCAGCTCACCACTCGGGGAAAAACTGTTTTTT. This codes for CASSPLGEKLFF. The full variable domain, rest sourced from reference TRBV18 and TRBJ1-4, is NAGVMQNPRHLVRRRGQEARLRCSPMKGHSHVYWYRQLPEEGLKFMVYLQKENIIDESGMPKERFSAEFPKEGPSILRIQQVVRGDSAAYFCASSPLGEKLFFGSGTQLSVL.

The chain joins TRBV24-1 to TRBJ2-5, with D possibly matching TRBD1 (5 bases). There are 13 residues in the CDR3. Germline CDR1 reads KGHDR; CDR2 reads SFDVKD. Trimming shortened V by 3 bases and J by 3 bases, and 7 bases separated the two germline ends. CDR3 DNA: TGTGCCACCAGTGATGGCAGGGAAGAGACCCAGTACTTC. It codes for CATSDGREETQYF.